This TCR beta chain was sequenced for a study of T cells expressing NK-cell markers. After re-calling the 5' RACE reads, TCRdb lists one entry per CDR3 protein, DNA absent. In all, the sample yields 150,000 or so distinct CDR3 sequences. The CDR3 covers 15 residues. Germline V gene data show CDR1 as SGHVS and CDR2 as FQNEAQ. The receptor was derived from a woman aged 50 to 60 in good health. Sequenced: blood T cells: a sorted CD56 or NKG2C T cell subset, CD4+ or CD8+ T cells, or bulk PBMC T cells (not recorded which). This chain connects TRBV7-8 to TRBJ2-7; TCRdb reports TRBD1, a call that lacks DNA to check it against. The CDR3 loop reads CASSLQAGASYEQYF.